Below, 6 T cell receptor beta chains from the same sample are listed, as sequenced in a study of shared clonotypes between healthy human individuals (dated by TCRdb to 2018 to 2021). For the CD8 naive samples, CD45RO-negative cells were positively selected for CCR7, yielding a CD45RA+CCR7+ population from which TemRA cells were excluded. The library was prepared using the immunoSEQ multiplex PCR assay. Sourced from immuneACCESS, this table was stored by TCRdb with only in-frame sequences that have V and J called. A share of the clones is absent; for the studies checked, an unresolved V gene accounts for under half, and the remainder has no known explanation. A total of about 2.1 million clones appear in this sample, about 94% of them only once. The ten biggest clones cover approximately 1.6% of the sample. The sequencing input was naive CD8+ T cells from PBMCs. The sample's cell subset or site label, decoded: CD45RA+CCR7+. These receptors all stem from a man in his late teens or twenties in good health. Some clones in this sample may be carry-over from other donors' samples.

The V call is TRBV13, the J call TRBJ2-3; D may be TRBD2 (6 bases). Between the trimmed V and J ends, which lost 2 bases and 2 bases, there was a span of 14 bases. Germline CDR1 reads PRHDT; CDR2 reads FYEKMQ (reference sequence). This CDR3 has 16 residues. The chain's CDR3 is CASSLWSGGFTDTQYF. CDR3 nucleotides: TGTGCCAGCAGCTTATGGTCCGGGGGTTTCACAGATACGCAGTATTTT. The entire variable domain, with the rest obtained from reference TRBV13 and TRBJ2-3, is as follows: AAGVIQSPRHLIKEKRETATLKCYPIPRHDTVYWYQQGPGQDPQFLISFYEKMQSDKGSIPDRFSAQQFSDYHSELNMSSLELGDSALYFCASSLWSGGFTDTQYFGPGTRLTVL.

Points on this clone: This CDR3 is also generated by other DNA sequences in the sample. The rearrangement uses TRBV7-9 and TRBJ2-5, with D hard to call. The V end was cut by 1 base, the J end by 2 bases, with 5 bases between. The CDR3 totals 13 residues. CDR1 and CDR2 from the germline V gene are SEHNR and FQNEAQ (reference sequence). Here the CDR3 reads CASSLGFQETQYF. The CDR3 DNA is TGTGCCAGCAGCTTAGGATTTCAAGAGACCCAGTACTTC.

This sequence joins TRBV29-1 and TRBJ2-7; 7 nucleotides agree with TRBD2. The CDR3 length is 13 residues. Germline loops: CDR1 SQVTM, CDR2 ANQGSEA. V gave up 1 base and J gave up 6 bases; unmatched junction bases: 6. The CDR3 region has the DNA TGCAGCGTTGAAGGGACTACTAGCGTCGAGCAGTACTTC. This gives the protein CSVEGTTSVEQYF.

This chain connects TRBV30 to TRBJ1-5, with a possible D match to TRBD1 (6 bases). The germline gives CDR1 GTSNPN, CDR2 SVGIG (reference sequence). V shed 4 bases and J shed 6 bases, with 13 bases lying between them. This CDR3 region has 13 residues. This CDR3 is CAWNLGGAQPQHF. The CDR3 nucleotides are TGTGCCTGGAACCTGGGGGGGGCTCAGCCCCAGCATTTT.

Concerning this clone itself: At one end, the junction sequence differs from germline, possibly due to a read error. This chain uses TRBV7-9 with TRBJ1-2; D remains ambiguous. The CDR3 covers 15 residues. Germline V gives CDR1 SEHNR, CDR2 FQNEAQ (reference sequence). The CDR3 loop is CASSLDLLASYGCTF. CDR3 sequence (DNA): TGTGCCAGCAGCCTCGACCTCCTCGCGAGCTATGGCTGCACCTTC.

On this clone: This CDR3 is also generated by other DNA sequences in the sample. V usage is TRBV9 and J usage is TRBJ2-7, with D possibly TRBD1 on 5 matching bases. CDR1 and CDR2 (germline): SGDLS, YYNGEE. The length of the CDR3 is 14 residues. V shed 0 bases and J shed 2 bases, with 9 bases lying between them. CDR3 loop: CASSVEGATYEQYF. In nucleotides, the CDR3 is TGTGCCAGCAGCGTAGAAGGGGCCACCTACGAGCAGTACTTC. The full variable domain, rest sourced from reference TRBV9 and TRBJ2-7, is DSGVTQTPKHLITATGQRVTLRCSPRSGDLSVYWYQQSLDQGLQFLIQYYNGEERAKGNILERFSAQQFPDLHSELNLSSLELGDSALYFCASSVEGATYEQYFGPGTRLTVT.